These 25 T cell receptor beta chains were sequenced from one sample in a study of radiotherapy plus CTLA-4 blockade in lung cancer. Method: immunoSEQ multiplex PCR; TCRdb's copy keeps in-frame clones and lacks some. The sample has more than 35,000 clones, approximately 85% seen once. This specimen consisted of peripheral blood, obtained from a patient treated with radiotherapy plus ipilimumab. All receptors derive from a human donor with non-small cell lung cancer who had stable disease on radiotherapy plus ipilimumab.

This chain links TRBV27 with TRBJ2-1; TRBD1 agrees at 9 bases. This CDR3 has 14 residues. Unmatched junction bases numbered 2, after V lost 4 bases and J lost 4 bases. Germline assignment: CDR1 MNHEY and CDR2 SMNVEV (reference sequence). CDR3 amino acids: CASSSGTGYNEQFF. DNA for the CDR3: TGTGCCAGCAGTTCCGGGACAGGGTACAATGAGCAGTTCTTC.

Written as DNA, the CDR3 is TGTGCCAGCAGCGTAGAGGCTAGCGGGAGTATCTACGAGCAGTACTTC. It translates to CASSVEASGSIYEQYF. This chain connects TRBV9 to TRBJ2-7; 10 positions agree with TRBD2. CDR1 is SGDLS and CDR2 is YYNGEE in the germline V gene. Trimming at V came to 0 bases and at J to 3 bases, leaving 6 bases not matched to a gene. CDR3 length: 16 amino acids.

Points on this clone: The germline gene is not matched at one end of the junction; a read error may be the cause. V is TRBV27 and J is TRBJ2-2; 8 bases match TRBD1. CDR1 is MNHEY and CDR2 is SMNVEV in the germline V gene (reference sequence). CDR3 length: 13 amino acids. The CDR3 region is CASSWTGFGKLFF. The CDR3 DNA sequence: TGTGCCAGCAGCTGGACAGGGTTCGGGAAGCTGTTTTTT.

V is TRBV2 and J is TRBJ2-3; 7 nucleotides match TRBD1. V shed 4 bases, J shed 4 bases, and the junction held 8 bases outside the gene matches. This CDR3 spans 15 amino acids. Germline loops: CDR1 SNHLY, CDR2 FYNNEI. CDR3 loop: CASSVTGVKADTQYF. CDR3 bases: TGTGCCAGCAGTGTTACAGGGGTGAAAGCAGATACGCAGTATTTT.

A note on this clone: One end of the junction is discordant with germline, which a read error may explain. The chain has TRBV4-1 and TRBJ2-5; 10 positions match TRBD2. This CDR3 spans 17 amino acids. CDR1 and CDR2 (germline): MGHRA, YSYEKL. CDR3 nucleotides: TGCGCCAGCGGCCAGAATTGGGCAGCGGGAGGGTCGGAGACCCAGTACTTC. Protein product: CASGQNWAAGGSETQYF.

V gene TRBV7-6 combines with J gene TRBJ2-7; perhaps TRBD2 as D (5 bases). Trimming left V 4 bases short and J 6 bases short, with 10 bases between. The CDR3 extends over 12 amino acids. Per the germline V gene, CDR1 is SGHVS and CDR2 is FNYEAQ. The CDR3 coding sequence is TGTGCCAGCAGCTCCTCGGCGGGCGAGCAGTACTTC. It is translated as CASSSSAGEQYF.

CDR3: CASSETGPYEQYF. CDR3 bases: TGTGCCAGCAGCGAGACAGGGCCCTACGAGCAGTACTTC. The V gene is TRBV7-9, the J gene TRBJ2-7; 7 positions agree with TRBD1. The V segment lost 5 bases and the J segment 2 bases; nucleotides outside the gene matches: 3. The CDR3 has 13 residues. Germline V gene sequence: CDR1 SEHNR, CDR2 FQNEAQ (reference sequence). Drawing the rest from reference TRBV7-9 and TRBJ2-7, the complete variable domain is DTGVSQNPRHKITKRGQNVTFRCDPISEHNRLYWYRQTLGQGPEFLTYFQNEAQLEKSRLLSDRFSAERPKGSFSTLEIQRTEQGDSAMYLCASSETGPYEQYFGPGTRLTVT.

The rearrangement uses TRBV15 and TRBJ2-5; maybe TRBD2 (5 bases). The CDR3 is made up of 16 amino acids. V lost 0 bases and J 5 bases, leaving 16 bases between the germline ends. Germline V gene sequence: CDR1 LNHNV, CDR2 YYDKDF (reference sequence). CDR3 nucleotide sequence: TGTGCCACCAGCAGAGATAAGACGGGAAAGAGGGAGACCCAGTACTTC. It encodes CATSRDKTGKRETQYF.

The rearrangement uses TRBV6-6 and TRBJ1-6; D gene uncertain. The CDR3 has 12 residues. Deletions cut 2 bases from V and 10 bases from J, with 6 bases between. Per the germline V gene, CDR1 is MNHNY and CDR2 is SVGAGI (reference sequence). The CDR3 bases are TGTGCCAGCAGTTACCCACAATCACCCCTCCACTTT. This sequence encodes CASSYPQSPLHF.

This chain uses TRBV29-1 with TRBJ1-1, with D perhaps TRBD1 (6 bases). V lost 7 bases to trimming and J lost 4 bases, with 16 bases between them. CDR1 and CDR2 (germline): SQVTM, ANQGSEA. The CDR3 is 13 amino acids. The CDR3 here is CSAVRGSGTEAFF. CDR3 DNA: TGCAGCGCAGTCAGGGGCAGCGGCACTGAAGCTTTCTTT.

In its sample, this clone was seen a few times. The chain has TRBV30 and TRBJ1-1; D not certain. Germline CDR1 is GTSNPN and CDR2 is SVGIG (reference sequence). This CDR3 has 13 amino acids. Between the trimmed V and J ends, which lost 2 bases and 3 bases, there was a span of 10 bases. Here the CDR3 DNA reads TGTGCCTGGAGTCTCCAGGTTTACACTGAAGCTTTCTTT. Its protein is CAWSLQVYTEAFF. Filled out from reference TRBV30 and TRBJ1-1, the complete variable domain reads SQTIHQWPATLVQPVGSPLSLECTVEGTSNPNLYWYRQAAGRGLQLLFYSVGIGQISSEVPQNLSASRPQDRQFILSSKKLLLSDSGFYLCAWSLQVYTEAFFGQGTRLTVV.

V and J are TRBV29-1 and TRBJ2-6; D not resolved. The CDR3 covers 13 residues. Germline V gene sequence: CDR1 SQVTM, CDR2 ANQGSEA. Deletions cut 3 bases from V and 0 bases from J, with 3 bases between. The CDR3 loop reads CSVDSSGANVLTF. The CDR3 DNA sequence: TGCAGCGTTGACTCCTCTGGGGCCAACGTCCTGACTTTC.

Points on this clone: This same CDR3 is encoded by further DNA sequences in the sample. J is TRBJ2-1 and V is TRBV28, with TRBD1 matching over 7 bases. The CDR3 contains 13 residues. Germline-derived CDR1 and CDR2 are MDHEN and SYDVKM. Unmatched junction bases numbered 12, after V lost 8 bases and J lost 11 bases. CDR3 DNA sequence: TGTGCCAGCGGGGAAACGACAGGGCGCAAGCAGTTCTTC. Translating it yields CASGETTGRKQFF.

V and J are TRBV5-4 and TRBJ2-7; perhaps TRBD1 as D (5 bases). V lost 0 bases to trimming and J lost 4 bases, with 14 bases between them. The CDR3 extends over 15 amino acids. CDR1 and CDR2 from the germline V gene are SGHNT and YYREEE (reference sequence). The CDR3 DNA sequence: TGTGCCAGCAGCTTGGCCCAGGGATTAAGGTACGAGCAGTACTTC. Its translation is CASSLAQGLRYEQYF.

In its sample, this clone ranks as medium-sized. This sequence joins TRBV2 and TRBJ2-3; TRBD2 agrees at 10 bases. Looked up from germline, CDR1 is SNHLY and CDR2 is FYNNEI. This CDR3 contains 17 residues. Losses at the gene ends were 4 bases for V and 6 bases for J; bases not matched to a gene: 13. CDR3 in amino acids: CASSGFGLAEKRDTQYF. The DNA of the CDR3 is TGTGCCAGCAGTGGATTCGGACTAGCGGAAAAGAGGGATACGCAGTATTTT.

The chain couples TRBV9 to TRBJ1-6, with TRBD1 as a possible D gene (5 bases). Germline lookup yields CDR1 SGDLS and CDR2 YYNGEE. V was cut by 0 bases and J by 1 base, with 5 bases left in between. The length of the CDR3 is 15 residues. CDR3 nucleotides: TGTGCCAGCAGCGTAGCAGGGTCCTATAATTCACCCCTCCACTTT. It is translated as CASSVAGSYNSPLHF.

V and J are TRBV4-3 and TRBJ2-1; D perhaps matches TRBD1 (7 bases). Germline lookup yields CDR1 LGHNA and CDR2 YSLEER. Between the trimmed V and J ends, which lost 4 bases and 8 bases, there was a span of 18 bases. This CDR3 has 15 residues. CDR3: CASSPAIQGRHEQFF. Here the CDR3 DNA reads TGCGCCAGCAGCCCAGCGATACAGGGGAGGCATGAGCAGTTCTTC.

The V and J genes are TRBV29-1 and TRBJ2-7; tentatively, D is TRBD1 (6 bases). The CDR3 has 15 amino acids. V was cut by 4 bases and J by 3 bases, with 19 bases left in between. Germline CDR1 SQVTM, CDR2 ANQGSEA. The CDR3, as DNA: TGCAGCGTTGTGATGTGGACAGAACTACACTACGAGCAGTACTTC. Amino acid sequence: CSVVMWTELHYEQYF.

This chain joins TRBV9 and TRBJ2-1, with 12 nucleotides matching TRBD2. Germline trimming cut 0 bases from V and 8 bases from J; bases unmatched to any gene: 3. Per the germline V gene, CDR1 is SGDLS and CDR2 is YYNGEE. There are 15 residues in the CDR3. CDR3 sequence: CASSVGLAGVYEQFF. In nucleotides, the CDR3 is TGTGCCAGCAGCGTAGGACTAGCGGGAGTCTATGAGCAGTTCTTC.

This chain uses TRBV7-2 with TRBJ2-1; D is unclear. Germline loops: CDR1 SGHTA, CDR2 FQGNSA. V lost 2 bases, J lost 2 bases, and 10 bases lay in between. The CDR3 is made up of 15 amino acids. CDR3 nucleotides: TGTGCCAGCAGCTTAACGCGGAGCCCCTACAATGAGCAGTTCTTC. This translates into CASSLTRSPYNEQFF.

The gene calls are TRBV11-1 and TRBJ2-2, with 8 bases that match TRBD2. CDR3 size: 16 residues. Germline assignment: CDR1 SGHAT and CDR2 FQDESV (reference sequence). V lost 5 bases and J lost 2; bases outside the gene matches: 7. The CDR3: CASSVTSGLNTGELFF. The CDR3 DNA reads TGTGCCAGCAGCGTAACTAGCGGCTTAAACACCGGGGAGCTGTTTTTT. Together with reference TRBV11-1 and TRBJ2-2, the CDR3 gives the full variable domain: EAEVAQSPRYKITEKSQAVAFWCDPISGHATLYWYRQILGQGPELLVQFQDESVVDDSQLPKDRFSAERLKGVDSTLKIQPAELGDSAMYLCASSVTSGLNTGELFFGEGSRLTVL.

The chain uses TRBV27 and TRBJ2-7, with 10 bases matching TRBD1. Germline V gene lookup returns CDR1 MNHEY and CDR2 SMNVEV (reference sequence). The junction had 5 bases not matched to a gene; V was cut back by 2 bases and J by 4 bases. The CDR3 covers 15 residues. The CDR3 spells CASSLRQGARYEQYF. The CDR3 bases are TGTGCCAGCAGTTTAAGACAGGGGGCGCGGTACGAGCAGTACTTC.

This chain connects TRBV11-1 to TRBJ2-7, with 10 bases that match TRBD2. J was trimmed by 2 bases and V by 5 bases; bases with no gene match: 3. CDR3 length equals 14 residues. Per the germline V gene, CDR1 is SGHAT and CDR2 is FQDESV (reference sequence). Here the CDR3 reads CASSVLAGAYEQYF. Written as DNA, the CDR3 is TGTGCCAGCAGCGTTCTAGCGGGAGCCTACGAGCAGTACTTC.

This chain's CDR3 is CASSPGTGFDEQFF. The CDR3 DNA reads TGTGCCAGCAGCCCCGGGACAGGTTTCGATGAGCAGTTCTTC. This sequence joins TRBV28 and TRBJ2-1, with TRBD1 matching 8 bases. CDR3 length: 14 amino acids. CDR1 MDHEN and CDR2 SYDVKM come from the germline V gene. V dropped 6 bases and J dropped 8; count of bases not matched to a gene: 9.

In the case of this clone: The same CDR3 is also encoded by other DNA sequences in this sample. The chain carries TRBV18 and TRBJ2-3, with 7 nucleotides matching TRBD2. CDR3 length: 13 residues. The germline CDR1 and CDR2 sequences are KGHSH and LQKENI. V lost 2 bases and J lost 4; bases outside the gene matches: 0. The CDR3 region is CASSPAGADTQYF. CDR3 coding DNA: TGTGCCAGCTCACCAGCGGGGGCAGATACGCAGTATTTT.